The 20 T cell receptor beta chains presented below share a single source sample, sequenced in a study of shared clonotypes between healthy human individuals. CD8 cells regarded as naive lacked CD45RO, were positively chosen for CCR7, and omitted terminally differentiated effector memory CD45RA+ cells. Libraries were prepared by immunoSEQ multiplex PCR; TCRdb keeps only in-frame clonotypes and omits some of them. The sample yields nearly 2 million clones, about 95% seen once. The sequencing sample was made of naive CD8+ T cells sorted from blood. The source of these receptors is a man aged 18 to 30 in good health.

The CDR3 protein is CASSLAGRTGELFF. In nucleotides, the CDR3 is TGTGCCAGCAGCTTGGCAGGACGAACCGGGGAGCTGTTTTTT. The chain is built from TRBV7-9 and TRBJ2-2; D remains ambiguous. This CDR3 has 14 residues. In germline, CDR1 is SEHNR, CDR2 FQNEAQ (reference sequence). Trimming took 3 bases from V and 5 from J, leaving 10 bases between them. The full variable domain, completed using reference TRBV7-9 and TRBJ2-2, is DTGVSQNPRHKITKRGQNVTFRCDPISEHNRLYWYRQTLGQGPEFLTYFQNEAQLEKSRLLSDRFSAERPKGSFSTLEIQRTEQGDSAMYLCASSLAGRTGELFFGEGSRLTVL.

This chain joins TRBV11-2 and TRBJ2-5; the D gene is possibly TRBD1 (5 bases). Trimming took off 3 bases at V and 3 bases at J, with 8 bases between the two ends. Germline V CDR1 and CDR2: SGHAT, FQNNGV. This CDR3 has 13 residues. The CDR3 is CASSFAGKETQYF. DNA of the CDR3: TGTGCCAGCAGCTTTGCAGGGAAAGAGACCCAGTACTTC.

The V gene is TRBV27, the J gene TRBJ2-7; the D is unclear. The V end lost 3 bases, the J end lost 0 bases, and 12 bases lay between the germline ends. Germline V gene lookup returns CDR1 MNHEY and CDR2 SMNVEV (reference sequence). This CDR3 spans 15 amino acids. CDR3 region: CASSFSETHSYEQYF. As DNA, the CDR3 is TGTGCCAGCAGTTTTTCGGAGACGCACTCCTACGAGCAGTACTTC.

The CDR3 DNA sequence: TGTGCCAGCAGTCCCTCAGCAGGGGAGGACGCAGAGACCCAGTACTTC. It encodes CASSPSAGEDAETQYF. The chain is built from TRBV27 and TRBJ2-5, with D possibly being TRBD1 or TRBD2 (6 bases each). Germline V gene sequence: CDR1 MNHEY, CDR2 SMNVEV (reference sequence). This CDR3 is built from 16 residues. The V and J ends lost 5 bases and 4 bases respectively, with 20 bases between them.

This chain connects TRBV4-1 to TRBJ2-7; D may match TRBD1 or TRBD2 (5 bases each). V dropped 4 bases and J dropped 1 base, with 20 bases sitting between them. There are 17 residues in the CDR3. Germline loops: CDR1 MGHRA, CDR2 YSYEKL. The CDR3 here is CASSPHAGTGFSYEQYF. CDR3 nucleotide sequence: TGCGCCAGCAGCCCACATGCCGGGACGGGGTTTTCCTACGAGCAGTACTTC.

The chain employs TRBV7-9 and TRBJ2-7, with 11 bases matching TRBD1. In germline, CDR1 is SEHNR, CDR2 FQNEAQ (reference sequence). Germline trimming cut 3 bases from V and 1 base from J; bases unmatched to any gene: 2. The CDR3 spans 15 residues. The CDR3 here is CASSFGTGGSYEQYF. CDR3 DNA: TGTGCCAGCAGCTTTGGGACAGGGGGATCCTACGAGCAGTACTTC. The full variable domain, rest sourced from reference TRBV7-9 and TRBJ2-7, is DTGVSQNPRHKITKRGQNVTFRCDPISEHNRLYWYRQTLGQGPEFLTYFQNEAQLEKSRLLSDRFSAERPKGSFSTLEIQRTEQGDSAMYLCASSFGTGGSYEQYFGPGTRLTVT.

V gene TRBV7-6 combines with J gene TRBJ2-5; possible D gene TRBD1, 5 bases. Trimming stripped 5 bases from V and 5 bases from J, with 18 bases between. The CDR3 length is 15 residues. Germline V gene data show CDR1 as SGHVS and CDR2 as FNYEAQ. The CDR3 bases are TGTGCCAGCAGCCGGACACCATTGGGGTCGGAGACCCAGTACTTC. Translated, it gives CASSRTPLGSETQYF.

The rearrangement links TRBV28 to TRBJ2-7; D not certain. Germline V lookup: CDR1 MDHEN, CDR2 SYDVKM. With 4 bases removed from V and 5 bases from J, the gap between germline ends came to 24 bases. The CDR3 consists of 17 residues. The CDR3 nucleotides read TGTGCCAGCAGTTCCCACGACATAGCCTCTCTAGGACACGAGCAGTACTTC. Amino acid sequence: CASSSHDIASLGHEQYF.

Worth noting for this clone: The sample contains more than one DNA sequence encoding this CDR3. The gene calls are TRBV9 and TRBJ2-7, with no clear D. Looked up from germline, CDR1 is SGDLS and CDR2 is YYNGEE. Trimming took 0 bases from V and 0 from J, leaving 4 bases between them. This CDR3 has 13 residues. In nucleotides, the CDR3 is TGTGCCAGCAGCGTAGGTTTCTCCTACGAGCAGTACTTC. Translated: CASSVGFSYEQYF.

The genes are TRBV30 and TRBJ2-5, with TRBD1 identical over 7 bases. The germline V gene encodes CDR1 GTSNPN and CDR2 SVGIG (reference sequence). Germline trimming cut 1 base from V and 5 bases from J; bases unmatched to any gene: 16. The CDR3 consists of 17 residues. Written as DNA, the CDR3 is TGTGCCTGGAGTGAGAAACATTCGACAGGGAAATGGGAGACCCAGTACTTC. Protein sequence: CAWSEKHSTGKWETQYF.

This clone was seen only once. CDR3 bases: TGCAGCGCCCCAGGAATGGGACTAGCGGGAGGAGATACGCAGTATTTT. It yields the protein CSAPGMGLAGGDTQYF. V is TRBV29-1 and J is TRBJ2-3; 15 bases map to TRBD2. The CDR3 covers 16 residues. Per germline, CDR1 SQVTM and CDR2 ANQGSEA. V shed 7 bases, J shed 5 bases, and the junction held 10 bases outside the gene matches.

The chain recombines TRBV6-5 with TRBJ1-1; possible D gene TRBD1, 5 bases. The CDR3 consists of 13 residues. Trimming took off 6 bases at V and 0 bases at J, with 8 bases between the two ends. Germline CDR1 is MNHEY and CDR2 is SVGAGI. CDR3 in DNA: TGTGCCAGCAGGATGGGACTGAACACTGAAGCTTTCTTT. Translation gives CASRMGLNTEAFF.

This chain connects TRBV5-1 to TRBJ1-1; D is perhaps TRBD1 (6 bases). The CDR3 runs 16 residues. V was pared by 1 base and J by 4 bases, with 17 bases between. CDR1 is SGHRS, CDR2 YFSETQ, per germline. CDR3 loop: CASSLSTAGAGTEAFF. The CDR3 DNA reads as TGCGCCAGCAGCTTGTCAACTGCGGGGGCGGGCACTGAAGCTTTCTTT.

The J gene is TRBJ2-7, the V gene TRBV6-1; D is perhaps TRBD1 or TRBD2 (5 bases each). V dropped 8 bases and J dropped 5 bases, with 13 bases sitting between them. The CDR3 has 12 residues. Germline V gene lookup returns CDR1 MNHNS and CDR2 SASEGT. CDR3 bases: TGTGCCAGCCGGGACCCCCTAAACGAGCAGTACTTC. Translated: CASRDPLNEQYF.

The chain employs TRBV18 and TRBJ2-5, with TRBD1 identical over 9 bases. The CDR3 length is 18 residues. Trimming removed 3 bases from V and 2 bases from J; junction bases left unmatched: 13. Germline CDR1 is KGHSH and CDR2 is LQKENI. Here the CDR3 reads CASSPPGQGAGRQETQYF. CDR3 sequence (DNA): TGTGCCAGCTCACCCCCGGGACAGGGAGCGGGGAGACAAGAGACCCAGTACTTC.

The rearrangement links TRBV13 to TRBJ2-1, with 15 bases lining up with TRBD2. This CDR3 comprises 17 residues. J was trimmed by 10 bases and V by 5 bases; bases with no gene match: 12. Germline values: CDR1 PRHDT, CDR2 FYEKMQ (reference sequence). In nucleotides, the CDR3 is TGTGCCAGCAGCACCGGACTAGCGGGAGGGGGGTGGAACGAGCAGTTCTTC. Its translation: CASSTGLAGGGWNEQFF.

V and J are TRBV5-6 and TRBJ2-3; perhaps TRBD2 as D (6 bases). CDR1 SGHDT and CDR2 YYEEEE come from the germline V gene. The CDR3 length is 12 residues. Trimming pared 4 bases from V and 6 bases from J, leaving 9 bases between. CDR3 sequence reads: CASSAGPDTQYF. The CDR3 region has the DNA TGTGCCAGCAGCGCGGGGCCCGATACGCAGTATTTT.

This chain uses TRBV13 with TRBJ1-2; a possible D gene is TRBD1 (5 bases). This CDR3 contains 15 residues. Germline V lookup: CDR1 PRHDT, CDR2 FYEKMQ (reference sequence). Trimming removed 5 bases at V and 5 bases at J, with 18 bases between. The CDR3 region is CASSHTEGTPYGYTF. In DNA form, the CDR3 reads TGTGCCAGCAGCCACACAGAGGGGACGCCATATGGCTACACCTTC.

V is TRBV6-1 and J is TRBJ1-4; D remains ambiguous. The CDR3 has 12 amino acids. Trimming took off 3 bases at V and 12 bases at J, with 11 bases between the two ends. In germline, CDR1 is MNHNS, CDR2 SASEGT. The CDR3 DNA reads TGTGCCAGCAGTGATTGGTCTAATGAACTGTTTTTT. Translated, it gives CASSDWSNELFF.

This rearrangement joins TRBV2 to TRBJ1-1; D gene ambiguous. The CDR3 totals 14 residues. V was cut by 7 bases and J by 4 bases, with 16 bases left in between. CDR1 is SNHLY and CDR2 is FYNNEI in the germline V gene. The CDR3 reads CASIQLALGTEAFF. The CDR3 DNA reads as TGTGCCAGCATTCAGTTAGCTTTGGGCACTGAAGCTTTCTTT.